Listed here is a single T cell receptor beta chain. Antigen: not known. Unique molecular identifiers were built into the TCRbeta library. TCRdb re-analysed the PCR reads in MiXCR, keeping a single row per CDR3 protein. This sample yields under 60,000 distinct CDR3 sequences, of which roughly 5% are seen a single time; 30% belongs to the top ten. This specimen belongs to a study of T-cell reconstitution after alpha-beta-depleted transplantation in children. V lost 5 bases and J lost 5; bases outside the gene matches: 6. The CDR3 sequence is 15 residues long. The germline V gene encodes CDR1 SNHLY and CDR2 FYNNEI. Study observations and caveats: T-cell counts and diversity at one year following transplant were attributed mainly to newly produced T cells. Expanded clones from the graft, numbering several hundred, reportedly supplied alpha-beta T cells about two months after transplant. Surviving thymic progenitors and recipient T cells were the source of high TCRbeta diversity at day 60 in some patients.

The source material was PBMCs, mostly from graft donor cells, sampled 60 days after TCRalphabeta/CD19-depleted stem cell transplant. The chain employs TRBV2 and TRBJ2-1; TRBD2 matches 10 bases. This sequence was found in a female patient aged 2-10 years who had a stem cell transplant for aplastic anemia, so the T cells may come from the graft donor. The CDR3 protein is CASSLAGGQNNEQFF. The CDR3 nucleotides are TGTGCCAGCAGTTTAGCGGGGGGCCAGAACAATGAGCAGTTCTTC.